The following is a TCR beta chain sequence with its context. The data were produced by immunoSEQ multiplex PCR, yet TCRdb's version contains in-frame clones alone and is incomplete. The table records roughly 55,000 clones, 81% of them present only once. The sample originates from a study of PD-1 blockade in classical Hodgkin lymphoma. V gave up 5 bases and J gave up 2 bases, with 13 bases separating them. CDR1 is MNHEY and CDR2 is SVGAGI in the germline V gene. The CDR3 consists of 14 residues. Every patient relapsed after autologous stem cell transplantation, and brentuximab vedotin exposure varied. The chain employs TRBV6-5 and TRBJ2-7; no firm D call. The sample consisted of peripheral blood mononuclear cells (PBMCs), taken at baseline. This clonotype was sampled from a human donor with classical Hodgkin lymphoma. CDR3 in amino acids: CASSRSLRPYEQYF. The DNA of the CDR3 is TGTGCCAGCAGTAGGAGCTTACGACCCTACGAGCAGTACTTC.